This T cell receptor beta chain was observed in a study of human T cells and chemical hapten exposure. The time point: patch test 3, about 24 weeks after DPC sensitization. Treatment denoted: therapeutic diphenylcyclopropenone sensitization with weekly scalp DPC. Each CDR3 protein is one row after TCRdb ran MiXCR on the RACE reads. The sample has about 84,000 distinct CDR3 sequences; 11% are singletons. The CDR3 runs to 12 residues. Trimming cost V 2 bases and J 8 bases, with 9 bases left between them. The V gene's germline CDR1 is MDHEN and CDR2 SYDVKM. The sequenced sample was whole blood, obtained in connection with sensitization to the hapten diphenylcyclopropenone (DPC). The TCR originated in a woman in her fifties or sixties with alopecia areata. Some clones in this sample may be carry-over from other donors' samples. The chain carries TRBV28 and TRBJ1-1; D unresolved. DNA for the CDR3: TGTGCCAGCAGTTTACAGACCACGGAAGCTTTCTTT. This codes for CASSLQTTEAFF.